What follows are 4 T cell receptor beta chains derived from one specimen sequenced in a study of CD8 T cells in Susac syndrome. After extraction with the RNeasy kit, about 0.45 to 1 ug of the RNA was reverse transcribed using random hexamers. One entry per CDR3 protein, called by TCRdb with MiXCR from the immunoSEQ multiplex PCR reads. The table has around 190,000 distinct CDR3 sequences, 85% to 95% seen once; the top ten hold around 0.15%. Sequenced sample: CD8+ T cells from PBMCs. Every receptor here comes from a human donor with multiple sclerosis.

The chain couples TRBV2 to TRBJ1-1; D is uncertain. In germline, CDR1 is SNHLY, CDR2 FYNNEI. Trimming left V 6 bases short and J 3 bases short, with 11 bases between. This CDR3 has 13 amino acids. DNA of the CDR3: TGTGCCAGCAGCTCCGGAGGATACACTGAAGCTTTCTTT. It specifies CASSSGGYTEAFF.

CDR3 amino acids: CSAIGGISYEQYF. CDR3 coding DNA: TGCAGTGCTATTGGGGGGATTTCCTACGAGCAGTACTTC. This rearrangement joins TRBV20-1 to TRBJ2-7, with a tentative D call TRBD2 (6 bases). Germline V gene lookup returns CDR1 DFQATT and CDR2 SNEGSKA (reference sequence). Between the trimmed V and J ends, which lost 4 bases and 1 base, there was a span of 11 bases. The CDR3 contains 13 residues.

The chain has TRBV18 and TRBJ2-2, with no clear D. From germline, CDR1 is KGHSH and CDR2 LQKENI. Trimming shortened V by 2 bases and J by 4 bases, and 11 bases separated the two germline ends. The CDR3 length is 15 residues. In DNA, the CDR3 is TGTGCCAGCTCACCAGGCAGCAAAATCACCGGGGAGCTGTTTTTT. Translating it yields CASSPGSKITGELFF.

The chain uses TRBV9 and TRBJ2-7; D is undetermined. The V end lost 3 bases, the J end lost 6 bases, and 10 bases lay between the germline ends. Looked up from germline, CDR1 is SGDLS and CDR2 is YYNGEE. This CDR3 spans 12 amino acids. The CDR3 DNA sequence: TGTGCCAGCAGCGGACGTGAGGCCGAGCAGTACTTC. Amino acids: CASSGREAEQYF.